The 19 T cell receptor beta chains presented below share a single source sample, sequenced in a study of T cells in Graves' hyperthyroidism and ophthalmopathy. TCR beta CDR3 sequences were amplified from RNA transcripts. Carried out on the TCR CDR3, a first-round RT-PCR used the HTBI primer set. TCRdb fed the multiplex PCR reads into MiXCR, producing one record per CDR3 protein. The sample records roughly 700,000 distinct CDR3 sequences, approximately 15% being singletons. Sequenced sample: blood. Source of these receptors: a woman between 18 and 30 years old with Graves' hyperthyroidism.

This clonotype occurred many times. This chain links TRBV7-8 with TRBJ1-2; D is ambiguous. V lost 1 base to trimming and J lost 0 bases, with 12 bases between them. There are 16 residues in the CDR3. Germline CDR1 is SGHVS and CDR2 is FQNEAQ. Here the CDR3 reads CASSLGYAGSNYGYTF. CDR3 DNA: TGTGCCAGCAGCTTAGGATATGCAGGCTCTAACTATGGCTACACCTTC. Based on the CDR3 plus reference TRBV7-8 and TRBJ1-2, the full variable domain is GAGVSQSPRYKVAKRGQDVALRCDPISGHVSLFWYQQALGQGPEFLTYFQNEAQLDKSGLPSDRFFAERPEGSVSTLKIQRTQQEDSAVYLCASSLGYAGSNYGYTFGSGTRLTVV.

The J gene is TRBJ1-5, the V gene TRBV30; tentative D call: TRBD1 (5 bases). Trimming shortened V by 1 base and J by 3 bases, and 10 bases separated the two germline ends. Germline CDR1 GTSNPN, CDR2 SVGIG (reference sequence). There are 14 residues in the CDR3. CDR3 loop: CAWSEAGHNQPQHF. The DNA of the CDR3 is TGTGCCTGGAGTGAGGCAGGACACAATCAGCCCCAGCATTTT.

In this sample, this clonotype turned up a few times. J is TRBJ2-7 and V is TRBV29-1, with 7 positions matching TRBD1. In germline, CDR1 is SQVTM, CDR2 ANQGSEA. With 7 bases clipped from V and 6 bases from J, the junction kept 9 bases outside the gene matches. CDR3 length: 12 residues. The CDR3 spells CSAYDRVAEQYF. CDR3 nucleotides: TGCAGCGCGTATGACAGGGTGGCCGAGCAGTACTTC.

This clonotype has ten or more counts. The rearrangement uses TRBV30 and TRBJ2-1; 9 nucleotides match TRBD2. The J segment lost 15 bases and the V segment lost 0 bases, leaving 9 bases of the junction unmatched. Germline CDR1 GTSNPN, CDR2 SVGIG (reference sequence). CDR3 length: 13 amino acids. CDR3 nucleotides: TGTGCCTGGAGTGTATCCCGACTAGCGGAGAGGTTCTTC. The encoded protein is CAWSVSRLAERFF.

The V gene is TRBV28, the J gene TRBJ1-1; tentatively, D is TRBD1 (6 bases). CDR1 and CDR2 from the germline V gene are MDHEN and SYDVKM. V gave up 8 bases and J gave up 1 base, with 14 bases separating them. This CDR3 is 14 amino acids long. In DNA form, the CDR3 reads TGTGCCAGCGGGACATTCCGGGGGAACACTGAAGCTTTCTTT. Encoded protein: CASGTFRGNTEAFF.

This clonotype has at least ten counts. This rearrangement joins TRBV12-3 or TRBV12-4 to TRBJ2-5; D call uncertain. The length of the CDR3 is 12 residues. Trimming pared 2 bases from V and 5 bases from J, leaving 6 bases between. In DNA, the CDR3 is TGTGCCAGCAGTTTATATAGCGAGACCCAGTACTTC. This translates into CASSLYSETQYF.

This clonotype was detected a few times. V and J are TRBV29-1 and TRBJ2-7; unclear D gene. The V gene lost 5 bases and the J gene lost 7 bases, with 21 bases spanning the gap. There are 14 residues in the CDR3. The germline V gene has CDR1 SQVTM and CDR2 ANQGSEA. The CDR3, as DNA: TGCAGCGTTACGGTACAATGGAAGCGCTCGGAGCAGTACTTC. Its protein is CSVTVQWKRSEQYF.

This clonotype was recorded at least ten times. The DNA for the CDR3 is TGTGCCTACGGACTAGCGGGAGGATACAATGAGCAGTTCTTC. Protein product: CAYGLAGGYNEQFF. J is TRBJ2-1 and V is TRBV30; 14 bases map to TRBD2. The CDR3 spans 14 residues. Germline V gene data show CDR1 as GTSNPN and CDR2 as SVGIG (reference sequence). With 7 bases clipped from V and 4 bases from J, the junction kept 3 bases outside the gene matches.

This clonotype was seen at least ten times. The chain joins TRBV6-1 to TRBJ2-5, with TRBD1 matching 11 bases. The V and J ends lost 3 bases and 2 bases, in that order; junction bases with no gene match: 2. CDR3 length: 15 residues. Per the germline V gene, CDR1 is MNHNS and CDR2 is SASEGT. The CDR3 region is CASSEWDRGQETQYF. DNA of the CDR3: TGTGCCAGCAGTGAGTGGGACAGGGGGCAAGAGACCCAGTACTTC.

This clonotype was found many times. The chain employs TRBV20-1 and TRBJ2-3; TRBD2 is a possible D gene (5 bases). Trimming took 0 bases from V and 4 from J, leaving 14 bases between them. The CDR3 has 15 residues. Germline V lookup: CDR1 DFQATT, CDR2 SNEGSKA (reference sequence). The CDR3 sequence: CSAREQKRAPDTQYF. The CDR3 DNA reads TGCAGTGCTAGAGAACAGAAGAGGGCCCCAGATACGCAGTATTTT.

V and J are TRBV6-1 and TRBJ2-7; 7 nucleotides align to TRBD1. Losses at the gene ends were 6 bases for V and 6 bases for J; bases not matched to a gene: 14. This CDR3 comprises 15 residues. Germline V gene lookup returns CDR1 MNHNS and CDR2 SASEGT. The CDR3 nucleotides read TGTGCCAGCAGAAGGGCCGGGACAGCTTCTGCCGAGCAGTACTTC. Protein sequence: CASRRAGTASAEQYF.

This clonotype was seen many times. The chain joins TRBV3-1 to TRBJ2-7; D remains unclear. From germline, CDR1 is LGHDT and CDR2 YNNKEL (reference sequence). CDR3 length: 13 amino acids. The V gene lost 1 base and the J gene lost 9 bases, with 13 bases spanning the gap. The CDR3 DNA is TGTGCCAGCAGCCAAGGATACAGACAACCGCAGTACTTC. Amino acids: CASSQGYRQPQYF.

Details on this clonotype: A much bigger clone sits one base away, suggesting this may be a read error. The J gene is TRBJ2-2, the V gene TRBV30, with D maybe TRBD2 (6 bases). CDR1 is GTSNPN, CDR2 SVGIG, per germline (reference sequence). The length of the CDR3 is 16 residues. V lost 3 bases, J lost 6 bases, and 20 bases lay in between. As DNA, the CDR3 is TGTGCCTGGAGACACCCACTAACGGGAGATCCCGGGGAGCTGTTTTTT. Amino acid sequence: CAWRHPLTGDPGELFF.

This clonotype was seen at least ten times. The chain joins TRBV5-8 to TRBJ2-5; D is possibly TRBD2 (6 bases). The germline V gene has CDR1 SGHTS and CDR2 YDEGEE. With 4 bases removed from V and 5 bases from J, the gap between germline ends came to 18 bases. The CDR3 is 15 residues long. Written as DNA, the CDR3 is TGTGCCAGCAGCCTAACCGGGAGTCAGTGGGAGACCCAGTACTTC. This encodes CASSLTGSQWETQYF.

CDR3: CASSYPRSLAGAGELFF. The CDR3 nucleotides are TGTGCCAGCAGTTACCCGAGGTCCCTAGCGGGAGCCGGGGAGCTGTTTTTT. The chain is built from TRBV6-2 or TRBV6-3 and TRBJ2-2; 10 bases are shared with TRBD2. The CDR3 sequence is 17 residues long. V lost 2 bases and J lost 6; bases outside the gene matches: 9. From germline, CDR1 is MNHEY and CDR2 SVGEGT.

This clonotype was observed many times. CDR3 nucleotides: TGCAGTGCAGCCAAGGGGGAGTTTTTCTACGAGCAGTACTTC. Translating it yields CSAAKGEFFYEQYF. This rearrangement joins TRBV20-1 to TRBJ2-7; maybe TRBD1 (6 bases). This CDR3 comprises 14 residues. CDR1 is DFQATT and CDR2 is SNEGSKA in the germline V gene (reference sequence). V was pared by 6 bases and J by 3 bases, with 18 bases between.

This clonotype was seen many times. The rearrangement joins TRBV30 to TRBJ2-7; D might be TRBD2 (6 bases). V was cut by 5 bases and J by 2 bases, with 19 bases left in between. The CDR3 loop spans 15 amino acids. Germline V gene data show CDR1 as GTSNPN and CDR2 as SVGIG (reference sequence). CDR3 in amino acids: CAWGSGPGLPYEQYF. DNA for the CDR3: TGTGCCTGGGGGAGTGGTCCGGGACTTCCCTACGAGCAGTACTTC.

This clonotype was seen many times. The rearrangement uses TRBV3-1 and TRBJ1-1; a possible D gene is TRBD1 (5 bases). Germline V gene data show CDR1 as LGHDT and CDR2 as YNNKEL (reference sequence). V lost 0 bases, J lost 0 bases, and 5 bases lay in between. The CDR3 length is 14 residues. The CDR3 loop reads CASSQDRVNTEAFF. The CDR3 nucleotides read TGTGCCAGCAGCCAAGACAGGGTGAACACTGAAGCTTTCTTT. Complete variable domain (other parts from reference TRBV3-1 and TRBJ1-1): DTAVSQTPKYLVTQMGNDKSIKCEQNLGHDTMYWYKQDSKKFLKIMFSYNNKELIINETVPNRFSPKSPDKAHLNLHINSLELGDSAVYFCASSQDRVNTEAFFGQGTRLTVV.

This chain connects TRBV19 to TRBJ2-1; 8 bases align to TRBD2. J gave up 7 bases and V 3 bases, and 8 bases lay outside the gene matches. This CDR3 has 15 amino acids. The germline V gene encodes CDR1 LNHDA and CDR2 SQIVND (reference sequence). The CDR3 loop reads CASSIEGLVGNEQFF. The CDR3 bases are TGTGCCAGTAGTATCGAGGGACTAGTAGGGAATGAGCAGTTCTTC.